A selection of T cell receptor beta chains follows, all from one sample in a study of blood T cell repertoires in COVID-19. TCRdb's copy holds only in-frame clones and misses some; the assay was immunoSEQ multiplex PCR. The repertoire consists of approximately 170,000 clones, with around 86% occurring once and the leading ten covering roughly 13%. What was sequenced was peripheral blood. Every receptor here comes from a man aged 70-80 years who had recovered from COVID-19. Both conserved end residues are part of each CDR3. A D gene is named only where the DNA matches it firmly. Clone sizes are given selectively: once, few, many, or a class where the clone is expanded.

TGTGCCAGCAGGGATTTAGCGGGAGGGCGGGGCTACGAGCAGTACTTC	CASRDLAGGRGYEQYF	TRBJ2-7	TRBV6-6	TRBD2	.
TGTGCCAGCAGTTATCGCGGGAGCTACGAGCAGTACTTC	CASSYRGSYEQYF	TRBJ2-7	TRBV6-5	TRBD2	.
TGCAGCGGTAGCCGGGACAGCTCCTACAATGAGCAGTTCTTC	CSGSRDSSYNEQFF	TRBJ2-1	TRBV29-1	TRBD1	few
TGTGCCAGTAGTATGGACAGTACCTACGAGCAGTACTTC	CASSMDSTYEQYF	TRBJ2-7	TRBV19	.	.
TGTGCCAGCAGCCCGCCCGGGACAGTTAATTCGCCCCTCCACTTT	CASSPPGTVNSPLHF	TRBJ1-6	TRBV25-1	TRBD1	few
TGTGCCAGCACCGTGGGCATTATGAACACTGAAGCTTTCTTT	CASTVGIMNTEAFF	TRBJ1-1	TRBV6-5	.	.
TGTGCCAGCAGCTCAGACATCTACGAGCAGTACTTC	CASSSDIYEQYF	TRBJ2-7	TRBV3-1/TRBV3-2	.	.
TGCGCCAGCAGCCAAGATGAGGGACAGCCCCAGCATTTT	CASSQDEGQPQHF	TRBJ1-5	TRBV4-3	.	few
TGTGCCAGCAGCTTCGTGGGACAGGGAGGAGAAAAACTGTTTTTT	CASSFVGQGGEKLFF	TRBJ1-4	TRBV5-8	TRBD1	.
TGTGCCAGCAGCGCGACAGGGTTCACAGATACGCAGTATTTT	CASSATGFTDTQYF	TRBJ2-3	TRBV5-4	TRBD1	.
TGTGCCAGTAGTGGGACAGTGCAAGAGACCCAGTACTTC	CASSGTVQETQYF	TRBJ2-5	TRBV19	TRBD1	.
TGTGCCAGCAGTTCCGGGACATTTTACGGCTACACCTTC	CASSSGTFYGYTF	TRBJ1-2	TRBV12-3/TRBV12-4	.	once
TGTGCCAGCAGCTTGGCCGGAGCCTACGAGCAGTACTTC	CASSLAGAYEQYF	TRBJ2-7	TRBV7-6	.	.
TGCGCCAGCAGCTTAGCCGGGACAGGGGGCAACGAGCAGTACTTC	CASSLAGTGGNEQYF	TRBJ2-7	TRBV5-1	TRBD1	.
TGTGCCAGCAGCTTGTATTTACAACAGCCCCAGCATTTT	CASSLYLQQPQHF	TRBJ1-5	TRBV5-5	.	.
TGTGCCAGCAGCTCCAGGGGCTTGGGGATGTTCTTC	CASSSRGLGMFF	TRBJ2-1	TRBV7-9	.	.
TGCGCCAGCAGAGCACAGGGGGCGAACACTGAAGCTTTCTTT	CASRAQGANTEAFF	TRBJ1-1	TRBV10-2	TRBD1	.
TGTGCCAGCAGCCAAGGAACCGGTGTCAATGAGCAGTTCTTC	CASSQGTGVNEQFF	TRBJ2-1	TRBV3-1/TRBV3-2	.	.
TGCGCCAGCAGCTTGGCAGGGGCGACTTACGAGCAGTACTTC	CASSLAGATYEQYF	TRBJ2-7	TRBV5-1	.	.
TGTGCCAGCTCCGGACTAGCGGGAGTGAATGAGCAGTTCTTC	CASSGLAGVNEQFF	TRBJ2-1	TRBV18	TRBD2	.
TGTGCCAGCAGTCATCGACTAGCGGGACCGGTGAATCGGGAGCAGTACTTC	CASSHRLAGPVNREQYF	TRBJ2-7	TRBV6-6	TRBD2	.
TGTGCCAGTTGGACAGGCAGGAATGAGCAGTTCTTC	CASWTGRNEQFF	TRBJ2-1	TRBV28	TRBD1	few
TGTGCCAGCAGCTCCGGGACAGGGGCGATCAATGAGCAGTTCTTC	CASSSGTGAINEQFF	TRBJ2-1	TRBV7-3	TRBD1	.
TGTGCCAGCAGTGGATATCAGGGGGCGTTTGGTTCACCCCTCCACTTT	CASSGYQGAFGSPLHF	TRBJ1-6	TRBV6-1	TRBD1	.
TGTGCCAGCAGCCCAGAATTAACAGGGAATGAGCAGTTCTTC	CASSPELTGNEQFF	TRBJ2-1	TRBV7-8	.	.
TGTGCCAGCAGCTTCGAGACAGGGGTCAATGAGCAGTTCTTC	CASSFETGVNEQFF	TRBJ2-1	TRBV7-8	TRBD1	.
TGCGCCAGCAGCTTGGGAGTCTTAGGCACAGATACGCAGTATTTT	CASSLGVLGTDTQYF	TRBJ2-3	TRBV5-1	.	.
TGTGCCAGCAACGGAGCTAGCGGGACAGGAGCTACGCAGTATTTT	CASNGASGTGATQYF	TRBJ2-3	TRBV5-1	.	once
TGTGCCAGCAGTTCCATTCAGACCCCAATGGGCCATTTT	CASSSIQTPMGHF	TRBJ1-5	TRBV28	.	.
TGCACCAGCCCCCAAAGGGCTAGCGGGAGTCCCGACGAGCAGTACTTC	CTSPQRASGSPDEQYF	TRBJ2-7	TRBV1	.	few
TGTGCCAGCACGGGACAGGGTTACACAGATACGCAGTATTTT	CASTGQGYTDTQYF	TRBJ2-3	TRBV6-5	TRBD1	few
TGCAGTGCTAGTACTCAGGGGAGAGGGTATAATTCACCCCTCCACTTT	CSASTQGRGYNSPLHF	TRBJ1-6	TRBV20-1	.	few
TGCAGCGTTTCTCACGGACTAGCGGGAGACTACGAGCAGTACTTC	CSVSHGLAGDYEQYF	TRBJ2-7	TRBV29-1	TRBD2	once
TGTGCCAGCAGTTACTCGGCGGGACAGGGGCATGAGCAGTTCTTC	CASSYSAGQGHEQFF	TRBJ2-1	TRBV6-5	TRBD1	.
TGTGCCAGCGCCACTCAGGGACAGGGTTACGAGCAGTACTTC	CASATQGQGYEQYF	TRBJ2-7	TRBV7-9	TRBD1	once
TGTGCCAGCAGCTTAGGCGGGGGTTCTGAGCAGTACTTC	CASSLGGGSEQYF	TRBJ2-7	TRBV7-2	TRBD2	.
TGTGCCAGCACTCCACGAACGGACAGGGGGCGAACAGATACGCAGTATTTT	CASTPRTDRGRTDTQYF	TRBJ2-3	TRBV25-1	TRBD1	.
TGTGCCAGCAGTTTATATGGAAGACTCCTTAATAATTCACCCCTCCACTTT	CASSLYGRLLNNSPLHF	TRBJ1-6	TRBV27	.	few
TGTGCCAGCAGCCCCCAGAGAGGGGGTGCCGGGGCCAACGTCCTGACTTTC	CASSPQRGGAGANVLTF	TRBJ2-6	TRBV7-9	.	.
TGTGCCAGCAGTTTGGGGACAGGGGGCTTCGAGCAGTACTTC	CASSLGTGGFEQYF	TRBJ2-7	TRBV6-5	TRBD1	few